The next 30 T cell receptor beta chains were all read from a single sample in a study of blood T cells in healthy people across ages. The second PCR ran roughly 6 to 11 cycles with a sample-barcoded 5' primer and J-beta primers. TCRdb fed the 5' RACE reads into MiXCR, producing one record per CDR3 protein. The table includes hundreds of thousands of distinct CDR3 sequences, approximately 22% detected once. The sequencing sample was made of blood. These receptors came from a man between 65 and 85 years old in good health.

Only a few counts were recorded for this clonotype. This chain uses TRBV25-1 with TRBJ2-3, with 8 bases matching TRBD2. V shed 1 base, J shed 7 bases, and the junction held 10 bases outside the gene matches. Germline CDR1 is MGHDK and CDR2 is SYGVNS. The length of the CDR3 is 16 residues. Written as DNA, the CDR3 is TGTGCCAGCAGTGAATTTAAGGCGGGAGGAGATAATACGCAGTATTTT. Translation: CASSEFKAGGDNTQYF.

This chain joins TRBV18 and TRBJ2-5, with D unclear. The tail of the sequence fits TRBJ2-1 better, so the J call may be wrong. The germline V gene has CDR1 KGHSH and CDR2 LQKENI. The CDR3 extends over 14 amino acids. CDR3 loop: CASSPPGLVNEQFF. CDR3 bases: TGTGCCAGCTCACCCCCGGGTCTTGTCAATGAGCAGTTCTTC.

This clonotype was detected only a few times. The chain carries TRBV5-1 and TRBJ1-2; 8 nucleotides line up with TRBD1. The V gene's germline CDR1 is SGHRS and CDR2 YFSETQ. With 0 bases clipped from V and 5 bases from J, the junction kept 6 bases outside the gene matches. The CDR3 contains 15 residues. CDR3 protein: CASSLGDRTIYGYTF. The CDR3 coding sequence is TGCGCCAGCAGCTTGGGGGACAGGACCATTTATGGCTACACCTTC.

The chain joins TRBV12-3 or TRBV12-4 to TRBJ1-6; TRBD1 matches at 8 bases. This CDR3 contains 14 residues. The V gene end was trimmed by 7 bases and the J gene end by 6 bases; junction bases not matched to a gene: 5. CDR3 sequence: CASTKTGANSPLHF. CDR3 in DNA: TGTGCCAGCACAAAGACAGGGGCTAATTCACCCCTCCACTTT.

The chain uses TRBV3-1 and TRBJ1-3; no definite D call. V was trimmed by 3 bases and J by 4 bases, leaving 13 bases between them. The length of the CDR3 is 15 residues. The germline V gene encodes CDR1 LGHDT and CDR2 YNNKEL (reference sequence). The CDR3 DNA reads as TGTGCCAGCAGCCAGAACAAGGGAGTGGGAAACACCATATATTTT. It yields the protein CASSQNKGVGNTIYF.

This clonotype was found a few times. The rearrangement uses TRBV20-1 and TRBJ2-3; D gene unclear. In germline, CDR1 is DFQATT, CDR2 SNEGSKA (reference sequence). This CDR3 comprises 16 residues. V dropped 3 bases and J dropped 0 bases, with 16 bases sitting between them. This CDR3 is CSASVYRLTSTDTQYF. The CDR3 DNA sequence: TGCAGTGCTAGTGTGTATCGACTCACAAGCACAGATACGCAGTATTTT.

The chain carries TRBV11-2 and TRBJ1-1, with TRBD1 as a possible D gene (5 bases). V lost 0 bases, J lost 0 bases, and 11 bases lay in between. The CDR3 length is 16 residues. CDR1 and CDR2 from the germline V gene are SGHAT and FQNNGV. CDR3 DNA: TGTGCCAGCAGCTTAGAGTTCGGACAAATGAACACTGAAGCTTTCTTT. This codes for CASSLEFGQMNTEAFF.

The gene calls are TRBV27 and TRBJ2-2, with D possibly being TRBD1 (6 bases). The V end lost 4 bases, the J end lost 5 bases, and 14 bases lay between the germline ends. Germline V lookup: CDR1 MNHEY, CDR2 SMNVEV (reference sequence). The CDR3 consists of 15 residues. The CDR3 here is CASSWDIIGTGELFF. The CDR3 DNA reads as TGTGCCAGCAGTTGGGACATCATTGGGACCGGGGAGCTGTTTTTT.

The CDR3 loop is CASTPSGNYNEQFF. The CDR3 coding sequence is TGTGCCAGCACCCCTAGCGGAAACTACAATGAGCAGTTCTTC. The chain has TRBV6-6 and TRBJ2-1, with 7 bases identical to TRBD2. The CDR3 is 14 amino acids. Germline trimming cut 7 bases from V and 3 bases from J; bases unmatched to any gene: 6. Germline V lookup: CDR1 MNHNY, CDR2 SVGAGI (reference sequence).

This clonotype was detected a few times. The rearrangement uses TRBV29-1 and TRBJ1-6, with D hard to call. V lost 6 bases and J lost 7, with 16 bases in between. The V gene's germline CDR1 is SQVTM and CDR2 ANQGSEA. This CDR3 contains 14 residues. The chain's CDR3 is CSVFFVGINSPLHF. In DNA form, the CDR3 reads TGCAGCGTGTTTTTTGTAGGGATCAATTCACCCCTCCACTTT. Supplemented by reference TRBV29-1 and TRBJ1-6, the full variable domain reads SAVISQKPSRDICQRGTSLTIQCQVDSQVTMMFWYRQQPGQSLTLIATANQGSEATYESGFVIDKFPISRPNLTFSTLTVSNMSPEDSSIYLCSVFFVGINSPLHFGNGTRLTVT.

This clonotype came up a few times. This sequence joins TRBV4-1 and TRBJ2-1, with 9 bases identical to TRBD2. V lost 4 bases, J lost 5 bases, and 9 bases stayed unmatched. The CDR3 totals 16 residues. Germline assignment: CDR1 MGHRA and CDR2 YSYEKL. The CDR3 nucleotides read TGCGCCAGCAGCCGAGAGGTGGGACTAGCAAACAATGAGCAGTTCTTC. This codes for CASSREVGLANNEQFF.

This clonotype was observed once. The chain employs TRBV3-1 and TRBJ2-2; D is possibly TRBD1 (6 bases). Germline CDR1 is LGHDT and CDR2 is YNNKEL (reference sequence). Trimming stripped 7 bases from V and 2 bases from J, with 11 bases between. The CDR3 has 14 amino acids. CDR3 residues: CASTRGGNTGELFF. The CDR3 bases are TGTGCCAGCACCCGAGGGGGAAACACCGGGGAGCTGTTTTTT.

The chain links TRBV5-1 to TRBJ2-3; 9 positions match TRBD2. After removal of 1 base from V and 0 bases from J, the junction contained 3 bases not matched to a gene. Germline CDR1 is SGHRS and CDR2 is YFSETQ. The CDR3 is made up of 16 amino acids. CDR3 amino acids: CASSLNLAGSTDTQYF. The CDR3, as DNA: TGCGCCAGCAGCTTGAATCTAGCGGGGAGCACAGATACGCAGTATTTT.

The sample holds a few counts of this clonotype. At one end the junction does not follow the germline gene, possibly because of a read error. The rearrangement links TRBV12-3 or TRBV12-4 to TRBJ1-1, with 9 bases identical to TRBD1. This CDR3 region has 15 residues. The CDR3 sequence: CASSPGQGRNAEAFF. Here the CDR3 DNA reads TGTGCCAGCAGTCCTGGACAGGGGCGGAACGCTGAAGCTTTCTTT.

V and J are TRBV5-1 and TRBJ1-1; unclear D gene. Trimming pared 3 bases from V and 3 bases from J, leaving 12 bases between. The CDR3 extends over 14 amino acids. Germline V gives CDR1 SGHRS, CDR2 YFSETQ. The CDR3 is CASSSLGPHTEAFF. The CDR3 nucleotides read TGCGCCAGCAGCTCCCTGGGCCCTCACACTGAAGCTTTCTTT.

This chain links TRBV6-6 with TRBJ2-5; D possibly corresponds to TRBD2 (5 bases). V was clipped by 5 bases and J by 5 bases, with 18 bases between them. Germline-derived CDR1 and CDR2 are MNHNY and SVGAGI (reference sequence). The CDR3 is 15 residues long. CDR3 amino acids: CASSPWGVGKETQYF. In DNA, the CDR3 is TGTGCCAGCAGTCCTTGGGGAGTGGGAAAGGAGACCCAGTACTTC.

This sequence joins TRBV7-2 and TRBJ2-4; 9 positions match TRBD1. The CDR3 totals 17 residues. From germline, CDR1 is SGHTA and CDR2 FQGNSA. Losses at the gene ends were 5 bases for V and 6 bases for J; bases not matched to a gene: 14. The CDR3 sequence: CASSPRPGTGKGNIQYF. The CDR3 coding sequence is TGTGCCAGCAGCCCCCGTCCCGGGACAGGGAAGGGAAACATTCAGTACTTC.

The V call is TRBV5-1, the J call TRBJ2-3; 9 bases map to TRBD1. This CDR3 is 15 amino acids long. Germline trimming cut 4 bases from V and 9 bases from J; bases unmatched to any gene: 12. Germline V lookup: CDR1 SGHRS, CDR2 YFSETQ. The CDR3: CASSPSRDRDRTQYF. In DNA form, the CDR3 reads TGCGCCAGCAGCCCGTCCCGGGACAGGGATCGGACGCAGTATTTT.

In this sample, this clonotype turned up a few times. The V gene is TRBV12-3 or TRBV12-4, the J gene TRBJ1-4; 7 bases line up with TRBD1. Losses at the gene ends were 6 bases for V and 0 bases for J; bases not matched to a gene: 7. The CDR3 contains 16 residues. In DNA form, the CDR3 reads TGTGCCAGCAGGCATGACAGGGTTGCAACTAATGAAAAACTGTTTTTT. This sequence encodes CASRHDRVATNEKLFF.

The chain combines TRBV5-5 with TRBJ1-2, with D possibly matching TRBD1 (5 bases). The V end lost 3 bases, the J end lost 3 bases, and 12 bases lay between the germline ends. Germline lookup yields CDR1 SGHKS and CDR2 YYEKEE (reference sequence). This CDR3 has 14 residues. CDR3 loop: CASSSGIRDYGYTF. The CDR3 DNA reads as TGTGCCAGCAGCTCAGGGATTCGGGACTATGGCTACACCTTC.

The chain recombines TRBV5-6 with TRBJ2-2; 10 nucleotides match TRBD1. This CDR3 contains 16 residues. The germline V gene encodes CDR1 SGHDT and CDR2 YYEEEE. Unmatched junction bases numbered 10, after V lost 4 bases and J lost 7 bases. The CDR3 nucleotides read TGTGCCAGCAGCGATATCGGACAGGGGGATGTCGGGGAGCTGTTTTTT. Translation: CASSDIGQGDVGELFF.

The chain employs TRBV12-3 or TRBV12-4 and TRBJ1-4, with D uncertain. This CDR3 has 15 amino acids. The germline V and J ends were trimmed by 6 bases and 7 bases, with 18 bases remaining between them. The CDR3 DNA reads as TGTGCCAGCAGCACCATGAACCCGGGAATTGAAAAACTGTTTTTT. Its translation: CASSTMNPGIEKLFF.

The chain carries TRBV20-1 and TRBJ2-3, with D tentatively TRBD2 (7 bases). Per germline, CDR1 DFQATT and CDR2 SNEGSKA (reference sequence). This CDR3 contains 16 residues. Trimming removed 2 bases at V and 5 bases at J, with 20 bases between. Written as DNA, the CDR3 is TGCAGTGCTAGACCACGCCCGGGGGGCGGACAAGATACGCAGTATTTT. Translated, it gives CSARPRPGGGQDTQYF.

The sample holds a few counts of this clonotype. V and J are TRBV2 and TRBJ2-1, with TRBD2 identical over 12 bases. V shed 5 bases, J shed 4 bases, and the junction held 9 bases outside the gene matches. This CDR3 has 17 amino acids. CDR1 SNHLY and CDR2 FYNNEI come from the germline V gene. The CDR3 sequence: CASSKGLAGGPYNEQFF. The DNA for the CDR3 is TGTGCCAGCAGTAAGGGGCTAGCGGGGGGGCCTTACAATGAGCAGTTCTTC.

The rearrangement uses TRBV29-1 and TRBJ1-1; D gene unclear. The length of the CDR3 is 10 residues. The germline V gene encodes CDR1 SQVTM and CDR2 ANQGSEA. V lost 7 bases and J 1 base, leaving 4 bases between the germline ends. The CDR3 region is CSGRNTEAFF. CDR3 sequence (DNA): TGCAGCGGCCGGAACACTGAAGCTTTCTTT. Full variable domain (missing parts from reference TRBV29-1 and TRBJ1-1): SAVISQKPSRDICQRGTSLTIQCQVDSQVTMMFWYRQQPGQSLTLIATANQGSEATYESGFVIDKFPISRPNLTFSTLTVSNMSPEDSSIYLCSGRNTEAFFGQGTRLTVV.

A few counts support this clonotype. This chain links TRBV2 with TRBJ1-4, with 8 bases matching TRBD1. CDR1 is SNHLY, CDR2 FYNNEI, per germline. The CDR3 extends over 14 amino acids. V lost 8 bases, J lost 4 bases, and 6 bases stayed unmatched. Here the CDR3 DNA reads TGTGCCAGCGGGAGACAGGGGATTAATGAAAAACTGTTTTTT. The encoded protein is CASGRQGINEKLFF.

Note on this clonotype: One end of the junction fails to match germline, which may point to a read error. The rearrangement joins TRBV7-9 to TRBJ2-1; 11 nucleotides match TRBD2. The germline V gene has CDR1 SEHNR and CDR2 FQNEAQ (reference sequence). The CDR3 extends over 18 amino acids. The CDR3 coding sequence is TGTGCCAGCAGCTTAGCGGTAGCGGGAGGGCCTTTGGTGAATGCGCAGTTCTTC. Protein: CASSLAVAGGPLVNAQFF.

The gene calls are TRBV28 and TRBJ1-2; TRBD1 aligns across 9 bases. V dropped 2 bases and J dropped 4; count of bases not matched to a gene: 8. CDR3 length equals 16 residues. CDR1 and CDR2 (germline): MDHEN, SYDVKM. The CDR3 is CASSLIPTGGLYGYTF. The DNA of the CDR3 is TGTGCCAGCAGTTTAATCCCGACAGGGGGGCTCTATGGCTACACCTTC.

This clonotype was detected only a few times. The V call is TRBV20-1, the J call TRBJ2-1, with TRBD1 identical over 10 bases. The V gene end was trimmed by 6 bases and the J gene end by 5 bases; junction bases not matched to a gene: 10. The CDR3 covers 15 residues. Germline V gene data show CDR1 as DFQATT and CDR2 as SNEGSKA (reference sequence). Here the CDR3 reads CSAPFPGTGDNEQFF. The CDR3 DNA reads as TGCAGTGCCCCGTTCCCCGGGACAGGGGACAATGAGCAGTTCTTC.

This chain uses TRBV5-1 with TRBJ1-6; possibly TRBD1 for D (5 bases). V shed 0 bases and J shed 13 bases, with 11 bases lying between them. The CDR3 is 13 residues long. CDR1 and CDR2 (germline): SGHRS, YFSETQ. For the CDR3, the DNA is TGCGCCAGCAGCTTGGGGGGCGGAAAGCCCCTCCACTTT. As protein: CASSLGGGKPLHF. Full variable domain (rest looked up from reference TRBV5-1 and TRBJ1-6): KAGVTQTPRYLIKTRGQQVTLSCSPISGHRSVSWYQQTPGQGLQFLFEYFSETQRNKGNFPGRFSGRQFSNSRSEMNVSTLELGDSALYLCASSLGGGKPLHFGNGTRLTVT.